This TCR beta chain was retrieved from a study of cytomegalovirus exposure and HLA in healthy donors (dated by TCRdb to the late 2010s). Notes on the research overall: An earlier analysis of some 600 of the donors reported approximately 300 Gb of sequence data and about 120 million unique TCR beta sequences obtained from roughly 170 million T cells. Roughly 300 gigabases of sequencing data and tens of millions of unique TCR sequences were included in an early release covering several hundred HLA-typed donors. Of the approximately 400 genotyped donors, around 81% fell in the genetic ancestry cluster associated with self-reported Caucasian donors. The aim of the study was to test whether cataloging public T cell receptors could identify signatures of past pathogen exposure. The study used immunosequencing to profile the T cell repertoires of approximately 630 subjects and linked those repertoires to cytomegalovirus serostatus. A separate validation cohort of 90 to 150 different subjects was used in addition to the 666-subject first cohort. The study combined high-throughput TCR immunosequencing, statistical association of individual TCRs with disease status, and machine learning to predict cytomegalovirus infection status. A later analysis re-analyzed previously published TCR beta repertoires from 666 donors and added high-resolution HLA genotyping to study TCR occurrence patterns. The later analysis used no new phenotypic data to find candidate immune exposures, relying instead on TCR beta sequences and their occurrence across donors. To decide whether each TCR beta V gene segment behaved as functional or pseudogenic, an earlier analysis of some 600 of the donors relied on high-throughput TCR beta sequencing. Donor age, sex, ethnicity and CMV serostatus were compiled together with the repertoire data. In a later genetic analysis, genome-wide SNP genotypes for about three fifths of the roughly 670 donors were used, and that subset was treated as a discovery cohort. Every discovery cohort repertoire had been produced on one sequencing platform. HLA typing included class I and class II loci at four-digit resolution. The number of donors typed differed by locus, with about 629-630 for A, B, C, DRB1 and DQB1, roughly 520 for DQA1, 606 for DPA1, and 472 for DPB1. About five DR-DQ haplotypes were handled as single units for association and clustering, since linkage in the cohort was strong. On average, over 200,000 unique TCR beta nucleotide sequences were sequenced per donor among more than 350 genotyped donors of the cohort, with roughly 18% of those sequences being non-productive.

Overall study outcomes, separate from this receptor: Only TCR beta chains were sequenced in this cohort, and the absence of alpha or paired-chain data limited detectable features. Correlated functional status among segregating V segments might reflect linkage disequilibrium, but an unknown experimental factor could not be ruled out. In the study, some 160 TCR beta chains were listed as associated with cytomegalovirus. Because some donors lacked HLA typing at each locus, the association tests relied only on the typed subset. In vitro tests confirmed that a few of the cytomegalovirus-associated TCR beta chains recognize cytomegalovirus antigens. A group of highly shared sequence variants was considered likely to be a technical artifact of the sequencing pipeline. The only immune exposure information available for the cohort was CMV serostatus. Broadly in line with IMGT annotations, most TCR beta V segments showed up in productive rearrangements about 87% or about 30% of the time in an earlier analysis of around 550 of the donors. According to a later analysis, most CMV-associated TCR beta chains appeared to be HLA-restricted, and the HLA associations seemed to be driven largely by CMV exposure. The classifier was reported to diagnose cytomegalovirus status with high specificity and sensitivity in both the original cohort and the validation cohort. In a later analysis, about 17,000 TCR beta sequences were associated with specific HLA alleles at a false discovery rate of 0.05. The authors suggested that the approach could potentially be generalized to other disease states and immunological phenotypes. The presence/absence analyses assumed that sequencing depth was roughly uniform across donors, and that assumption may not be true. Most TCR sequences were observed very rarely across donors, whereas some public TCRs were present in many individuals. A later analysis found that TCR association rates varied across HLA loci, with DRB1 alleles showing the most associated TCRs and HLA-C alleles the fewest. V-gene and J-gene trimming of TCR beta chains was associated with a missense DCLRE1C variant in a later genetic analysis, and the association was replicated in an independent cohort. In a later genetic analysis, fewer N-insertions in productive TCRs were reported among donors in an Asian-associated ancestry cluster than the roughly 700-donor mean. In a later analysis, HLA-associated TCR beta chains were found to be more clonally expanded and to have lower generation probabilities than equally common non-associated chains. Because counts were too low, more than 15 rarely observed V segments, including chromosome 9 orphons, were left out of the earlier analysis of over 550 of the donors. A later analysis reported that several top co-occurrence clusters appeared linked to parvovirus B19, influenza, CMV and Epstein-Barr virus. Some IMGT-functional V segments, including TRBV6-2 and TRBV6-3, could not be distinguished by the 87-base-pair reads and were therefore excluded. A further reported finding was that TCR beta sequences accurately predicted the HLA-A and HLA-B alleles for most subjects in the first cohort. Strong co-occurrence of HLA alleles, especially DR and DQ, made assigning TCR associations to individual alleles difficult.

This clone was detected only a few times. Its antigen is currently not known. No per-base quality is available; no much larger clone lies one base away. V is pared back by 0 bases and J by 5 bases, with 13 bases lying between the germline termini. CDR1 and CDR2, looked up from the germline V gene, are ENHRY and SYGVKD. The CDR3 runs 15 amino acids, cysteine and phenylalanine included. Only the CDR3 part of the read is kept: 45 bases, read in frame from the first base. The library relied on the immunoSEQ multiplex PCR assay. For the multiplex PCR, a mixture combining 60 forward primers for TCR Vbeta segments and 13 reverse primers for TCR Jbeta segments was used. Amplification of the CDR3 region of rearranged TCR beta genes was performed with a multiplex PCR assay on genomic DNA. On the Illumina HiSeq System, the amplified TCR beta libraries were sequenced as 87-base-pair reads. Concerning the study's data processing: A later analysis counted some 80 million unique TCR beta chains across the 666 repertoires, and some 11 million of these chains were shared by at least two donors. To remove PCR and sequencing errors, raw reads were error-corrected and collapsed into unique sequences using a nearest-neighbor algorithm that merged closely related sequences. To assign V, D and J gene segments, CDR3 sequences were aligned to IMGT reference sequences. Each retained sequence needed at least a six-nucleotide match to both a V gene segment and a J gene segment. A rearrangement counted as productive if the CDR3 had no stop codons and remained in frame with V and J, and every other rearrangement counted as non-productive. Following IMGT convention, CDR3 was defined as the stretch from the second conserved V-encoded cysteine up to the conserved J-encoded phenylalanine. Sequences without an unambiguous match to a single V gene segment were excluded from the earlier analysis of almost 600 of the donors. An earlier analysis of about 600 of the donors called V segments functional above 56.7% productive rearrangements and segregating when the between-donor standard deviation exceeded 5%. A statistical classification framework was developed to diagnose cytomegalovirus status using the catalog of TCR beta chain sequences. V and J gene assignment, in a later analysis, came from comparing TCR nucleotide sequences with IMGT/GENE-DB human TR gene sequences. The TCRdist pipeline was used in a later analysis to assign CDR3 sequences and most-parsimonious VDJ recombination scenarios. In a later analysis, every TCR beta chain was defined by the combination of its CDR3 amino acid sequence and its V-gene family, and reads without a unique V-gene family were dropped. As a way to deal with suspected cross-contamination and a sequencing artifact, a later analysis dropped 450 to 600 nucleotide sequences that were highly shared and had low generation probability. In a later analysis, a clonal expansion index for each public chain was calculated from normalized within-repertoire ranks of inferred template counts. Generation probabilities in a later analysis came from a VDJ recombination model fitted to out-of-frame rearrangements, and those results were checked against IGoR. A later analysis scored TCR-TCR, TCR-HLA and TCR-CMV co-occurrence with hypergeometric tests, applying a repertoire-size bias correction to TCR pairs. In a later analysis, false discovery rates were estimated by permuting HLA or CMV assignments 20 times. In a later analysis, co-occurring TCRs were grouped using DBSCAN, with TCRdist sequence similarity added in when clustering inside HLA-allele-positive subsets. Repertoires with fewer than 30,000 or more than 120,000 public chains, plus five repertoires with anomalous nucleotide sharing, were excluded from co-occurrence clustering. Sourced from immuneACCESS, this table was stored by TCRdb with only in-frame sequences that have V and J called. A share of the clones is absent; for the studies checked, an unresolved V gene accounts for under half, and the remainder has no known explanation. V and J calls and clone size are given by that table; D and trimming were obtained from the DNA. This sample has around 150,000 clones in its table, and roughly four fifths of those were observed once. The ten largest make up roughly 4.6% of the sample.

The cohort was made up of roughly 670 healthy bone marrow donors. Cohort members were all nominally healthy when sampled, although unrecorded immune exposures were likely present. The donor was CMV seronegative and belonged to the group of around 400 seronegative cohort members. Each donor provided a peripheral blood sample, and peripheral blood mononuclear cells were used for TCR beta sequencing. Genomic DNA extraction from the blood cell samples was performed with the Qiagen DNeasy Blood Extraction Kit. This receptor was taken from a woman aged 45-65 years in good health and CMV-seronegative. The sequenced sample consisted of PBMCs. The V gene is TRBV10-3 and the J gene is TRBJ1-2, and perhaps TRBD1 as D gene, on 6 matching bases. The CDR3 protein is CAISESVRTDYGYTF. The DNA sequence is TGTGCCATCAGTGAGTCAGTAAGGACAGATTATGGCTACACCTTC.